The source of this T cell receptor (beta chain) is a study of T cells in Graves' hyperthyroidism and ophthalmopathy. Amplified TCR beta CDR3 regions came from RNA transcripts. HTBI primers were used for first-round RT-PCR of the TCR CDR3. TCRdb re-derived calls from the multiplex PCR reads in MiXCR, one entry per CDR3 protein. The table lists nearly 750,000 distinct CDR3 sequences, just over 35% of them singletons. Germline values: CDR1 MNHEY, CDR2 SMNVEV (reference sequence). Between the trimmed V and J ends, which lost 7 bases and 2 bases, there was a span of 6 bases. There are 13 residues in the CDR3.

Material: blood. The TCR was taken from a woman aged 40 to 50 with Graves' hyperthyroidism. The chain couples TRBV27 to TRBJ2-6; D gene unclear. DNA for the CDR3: TGTGCCAGCACTACGACTGGGGCCAACGTCCTGACTTTC. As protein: CASTTTGANVLTF.